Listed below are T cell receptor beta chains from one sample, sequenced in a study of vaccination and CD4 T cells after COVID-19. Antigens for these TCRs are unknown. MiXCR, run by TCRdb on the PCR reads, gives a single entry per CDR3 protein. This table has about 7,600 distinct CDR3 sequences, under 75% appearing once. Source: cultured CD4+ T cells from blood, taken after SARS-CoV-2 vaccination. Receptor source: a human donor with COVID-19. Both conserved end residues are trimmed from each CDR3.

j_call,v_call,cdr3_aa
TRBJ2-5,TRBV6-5,ASSSLQGYKETQY
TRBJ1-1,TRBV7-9,ASSLDSNTEAF
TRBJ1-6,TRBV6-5,ASSSTGIFYNSPLH
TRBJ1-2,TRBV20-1,SAPVGRGDYGYT
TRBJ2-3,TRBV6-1,ASSPEGGPADTQY
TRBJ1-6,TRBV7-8,ASSLGRDISPLH
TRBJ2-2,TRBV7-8,ATRQESNTGELF
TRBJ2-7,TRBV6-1,ASSRQGGAYEQY
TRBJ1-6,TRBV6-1,ASIGDYNSPLH
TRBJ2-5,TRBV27,ASSGGGAGETQY
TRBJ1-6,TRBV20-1,SVRPGGGPLH
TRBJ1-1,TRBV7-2,ASSLEVYRTEAF
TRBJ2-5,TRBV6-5,ASSYSRETQY
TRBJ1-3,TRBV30,AWSEDSGNTIY
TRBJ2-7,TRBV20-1,SASASYEQY
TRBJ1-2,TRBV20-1,SAEAGTGSYNYGYT
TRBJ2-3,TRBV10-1,ASSRALDTQY
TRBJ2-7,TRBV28,ASSLIQGAGYEQY
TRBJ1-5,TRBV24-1,ATSDISDGDYQPQH
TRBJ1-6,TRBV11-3,ASSFQNRGLY
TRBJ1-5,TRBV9,ASSVGQSNQPQH
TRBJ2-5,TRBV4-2,ASSQTSVQETQY
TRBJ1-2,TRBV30,AWDGRTDYGYT
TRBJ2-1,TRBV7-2,ASSLPPAGRGGSREQF
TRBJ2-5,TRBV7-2,ASSPGAVETQY
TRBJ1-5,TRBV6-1,ASSGPRGSNQPQH
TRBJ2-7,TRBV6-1,ASSNRYGTGEQY
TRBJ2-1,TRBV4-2,ASSPGLAGGNEQF
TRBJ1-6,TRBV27,ASRGQGNNSPLH
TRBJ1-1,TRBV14,ASSRGTEAF
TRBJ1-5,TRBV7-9,ASSITDGNQPQH
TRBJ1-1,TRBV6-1,AGWGAANTEAF